The 13 T cell receptor beta chains reported below all come from one sample, sequenced in a study of vaccination and CD4 T cells after COVID-19. Treatment reported: 10-day PBMC culture with coronavirus spike peptide pools or control peptides (ViraFEST assay). The Oncomine TCR Beta short-read assay generated sequence data from the DNA of cultured CD4+ T cells. TCRdb reprocessed the PCR reads via MiXCR and lists one record per CDR3 protein. This table has about 20,000 distinct CDR3 sequences, approximately 62% appearing once. The antigens of these receptors remain unknown. The sequencing input was CD4+ T cells from blood, cultured in vitro. The receptor set was obtained from a human donor who had recovered from COVID-19.

The sample holds a few counts of this clonotype. The rearrangement uses TRBV6-1 and TRBJ1-5; 8 bases align to TRBD1. This CDR3 region has 13 residues. The V segment lost 6 bases and the J segment 7 bases; nucleotides outside the gene matches: 5. Looked up from germline, CDR1 is MNHNS and CDR2 is SASEGT. In DNA form, the CDR3 reads TGTGCCAGCAGAGGGACAGGACGACAGCCCCAGCATTTT. Its translation: CASRGTGRQPQHF.

The chain recombines TRBV19 with TRBJ1-1; D not resolved. Trimming cost V 1 base and J 5 bases, with 11 bases left between them. The CDR3 covers 14 residues. Germline CDR1 and CDR2: LNHDA and SQIVND (reference sequence). In DNA, the CDR3 is TGTGCCAGTAGTATAGGGCCCCGCGGGACTGAAGCTTTCTTT. Protein sequence: CASSIGPRGTEAFF.

The rearrangement uses TRBV6-1 and TRBJ2-7; 10 bases line up with TRBD1. Per the germline V gene, CDR1 is MNHNS and CDR2 is SASEGT. Trimming cost V 3 bases and J 4 bases; bases outside gene matches: 6. This CDR3 comprises 15 residues. The CDR3 spells CASSEPGQGLYEQYF. In DNA, the CDR3 is TGTGCCAGCAGTGAGCCGGGACAGGGGTTATACGAGCAGTACTTC.

The chain recombines TRBV15 with TRBJ2-3; D possibly corresponds to TRBD1 (6 bases). Germline V gene data show CDR1 as LNHNV and CDR2 as YYDKDF (reference sequence). The CDR3 spans 13 residues. The V end lost 4 bases, the J end lost 9 bases, and 14 bases lay between the germline ends. The CDR3 loop reads CATSNGQRETQYF. The CDR3 DNA follows: TGTGCCACCAGCAACGGACAGAGAGAAACGCAGTATTTT. Using reference TRBV15 and TRBJ2-3 for the parts outside the CDR3, the full variable domain is DAMVIQNPRYQVTQFGKPVTLSCSQTLNHNVMYWYQQKSSQAPKLLFHYYDKDFNNEADTPDNFQSRRPNTSFCFLDIRSPGLGDTAMYLCATSNGQRETQYFGPGTRLTVL.

CDR3 sequence: CASSLAGRAPGYTF. CDR3 DNA sequence: TGTGCCAGCAGCTTGGCCGGCAGGGCCCCTGGCTACACCTTC. The chain recombines TRBV5-4 with TRBJ1-2; D might be TRBD1 (5 bases). The germline gives CDR1 SGHNT, CDR2 YYREEE (reference sequence). The CDR3 totals 14 residues. Trimming shortened V by 0 bases and J by 7 bases, and 13 bases separated the two germline ends.

In DNA form, the CDR3 reads TGTGCCAGCAGCTTTTCTAGCGGGGGGCAGTACTTC. This translates into CASSFSSGGQYF. The genes are TRBV11-3 and TRBJ2-7; 10 bases are shared with TRBD2. The CDR3 consists of 12 residues. Germline V gives CDR1 SGHNT, CDR2 YENEEA. V lost 3 bases and J lost 9; bases outside the gene matches: 2.

This clonotype was detected only once. This rearrangement joins TRBV20-1 to TRBJ2-1; the match to TRBD1 covers 7 bases. This CDR3 is 13 amino acids long. Germline CDR1 and CDR2: DFQATT and SNEGSKA (reference sequence). J gave up 4 bases and V 4 bases, and 4 bases lay outside the gene matches. In nucleotides, the CDR3 is TGCAGTGCTACCCCGGACAGGTACAATGAGCAGTTCTTC. It is translated as CSATPDRYNEQFF.

V and J are TRBV9 and TRBJ1-2; D not certain. The CDR3 totals 16 residues. Germline CDR1 SGDLS, CDR2 YYNGEE. Deletions cut 1 base from V and 0 bases from J, with 13 bases between. DNA for the CDR3: TGTGCCAGCAGCGTAACCCCCGACACATCTAACTATGGCTACACCTTC. Translated: CASSVTPDTSNYGYTF.

Here the CDR3 reads CASSLGGIHQPQHF. DNA for the CDR3: TGCGCCAGCAGCCTTGGTGGGATCCATCAGCCCCAGCATTTT. V and J are TRBV5-1 and TRBJ1-5; D unresolved. Looked up from germline, CDR1 is SGHRS and CDR2 is YFSETQ. CDR3 length: 14 residues. Trimming took off 4 bases at V and 5 bases at J, with 13 bases between the two ends.

The V and J genes are TRBV6-1 and TRBJ1-1; D not resolved. The CDR3 loop spans 14 amino acids. V lost 4 bases, J lost 3 bases, and 12 bases lay in between. Germline V gene data show CDR1 as MNHNS and CDR2 as SASEGT. For the CDR3, the DNA is TGTGCCAGCAGTGGGTACCCCTCGGACACTGAAGCTTTCTTT. It translates to CASSGYPSDTEAFF.

The chain couples TRBV6-1 to TRBJ2-6; 10 nucleotides align to TRBD1. In germline, CDR1 is MNHNS, CDR2 SASEGT. V gave up 6 bases and J gave up 4 bases; unmatched junction bases: 12. CDR3 size: 18 residues. As DNA, the CDR3 is TGTGCCAGCAGAACCGGGACAGGGGCATTTGGGGGGGCCAACGTCCTGACTTTC. As protein: CASRTGTGAFGGANVLTF.

The chain uses TRBV25-1 and TRBJ1-5; the D gene is possibly TRBD1 (5 bases). The CDR3 has 14 residues. Germline loops: CDR1 MGHDK, CDR2 SYGVNS. V lost 3 bases and J lost 5, with 11 bases in between. The CDR3 sequence is CASSEYGAYQPQHF. For the CDR3, the DNA is TGTGCCAGCAGTGAGTACGGGGCATATCAGCCCCAGCATTTT.

The V gene is TRBV9, the J gene TRBJ1-1; the D gene is possibly TRBD1 (5 bases). With 4 bases removed from V and 4 bases from J, the gap between germline ends came to 14 bases. The CDR3 runs to 14 residues. Germline V gene lookup returns CDR1 SGDLS and CDR2 YYNGEE. CDR3: CASSTRAWFTEAFF. The CDR3 coding sequence is TGTGCCAGCAGCACCAGGGCTTGGTTCACTGAAGCTTTCTTT.